This T cell receptor (beta chain) was recovered during a study of T cell clusters in autoimmune cytopenias. The CDR3 sequence is 14 residues long. Germline CDR1 is MNHEY and CDR2 is SVGAGI. Multiplex touch-down PCR amplified TRB using TRB-A and TRB-B pools in one tube. With the multiplex PCR reads reprocessed, TCRdb shows one record per CDR3 protein and no DNA. This sample's table reports approximately 16,000 distinct CDR3 sequences. TRB amplification used approximately 250 ng of peripheral blood genomic DNA. This clonotype originated in a human donor with an autoimmune cytopenia or autoimmune hepatitis (not recorded which). The V call is TRBV6-5, the J call TRBJ1-2. Material for sequencing was peripheral blood. The CDR3 is CASSLEGGLYGYTF.